This is a list of T cell receptor beta chains from one sample in a study of shared clonotypes between healthy human individuals. Sequencing used immunoSEQ multiplex PCR; TCRdb keeps in-frame clones, though not all of them. The sample has 2 million to 2.5 million clones, 93% seen once. The material sequenced was naive CD4+ T cells from PBMCs. These receptor sequences come from a man younger than 35 in good health. Some clones in this sample may be carry-over from other donors' samples. The CDR3 runs from the conserved cysteine through the conserved F or W. D genes are given only for firm matches. The size field is filled for only some rows; it gives once, few, many or a size class.

TRBD1 TRBJ2-7 TRBV6-6 - TGTGCCAGCACCGGGGACAGGAGCTCCTACGAGCAGTACTTC CASTGDRSSYEQYF
- TRBJ2-7 TRBV6-5 - TGTGCCAGCAGTTACGTAACAGGATCCTACGAGCAGTACTTC CASSYVTGSYEQYF
- TRBJ2-2 TRBV5-1 - TGCGCCAGCAGCTCCGACCCGGCGGTTGCGAACACCGGGGAGCTGTTTTTT CASSSDPAVANTGELFF
- TRBJ1-5 TRBV28 - TGTGCCAGCGTTTGGGGGGCGGAGGGGCCCCAGCATTTT CASVWGAEGPQHF
- TRBJ1-4 TRBV5-5 once TGTGCCAGCACCCTGAATGAAAAACTGTTTTTT CASTLNEKLFF
- TRBJ2-7 TRBV5-4 - TGTGCCAGCAGCTTGTTAGGACAGTTCTCGGGCGAGCAGTACTTC CASSLLGQFSGEQYF
- TRBJ2-3 TRBV7-7 - TGTGCCAGCAGCTTATTGTCCGGTGTTGGAAATACGCAGTATTTT CASSLLSGVGNTQYF
TRBD2 TRBJ2-2 TRBV15 - TGTGCCACCAGCAGAGATATCGCTAGCGGGAACACCGGGGAGCTGTTTTTT CATSRDIASGNTGELFF
- TRBJ2-5 TRBV27 - TGTGCCAGCAGCGGACTAAAGGGGACCCAGTACTTC CASSGLKGTQYF
- TRBJ2-3 TRBV28 - TGTGCCAGCAGTTTAGCAGATACGCAGTATTTT CASSLADTQYF
TRBD1 TRBJ2-2 TRBV19 - TGTGCCAGTAGTATCCGACAGGGCACCGGGGAGCTGTTTTTT CASSIRQGTGELFF
TRBD2 TRBJ2-5 TRBV9 - TGTGCCAGCAGCACAGCGGGAGAACCGAGGGAGACCCAGTACTTC CASSTAGEPRETQYF
- TRBJ2-3 TRBV5-5 - TGTGCCAGCAGCGCCGGTCTCTTAGACACAGATACGCAGTATTTT CASSAGLLDTDTQYF
- TRBJ1-2 TRBV15 few TGTGCCACCAGCAGGGAGGAAAGGTCCCCTCGTGGCTACACCTTC CATSREERSPRGYTF
TRBD2 TRBJ2-1 TRBV9 - TGTGCCAGCACGTCTAGCGGGATACACAATGAGCAGTTCTTC CASTSSGIHNEQFF
- TRBJ2-7 TRBV6-5 - TGTGCCAGCAGTTACTCGAGAGCTCCCTACGAGCAGTACTTC CASSYSRAPYEQYF
- TRBJ2-1 TRBV7-9 once TGTGCCAGCAGCCCATTTAGCGGCCCCTACAATGAGCAGTTCTTC CASSPFSGPYNEQFF
- TRBJ1-5 TRBV10-3 - TGTGCCATCAGTGACCGTCGGCAAGATCAGCCCCAGCATTTT CAISDRRQDQPQHF
- TRBJ1-2 TRBV29-1 - TGCAGCGTTGTTGCGGTCGGGCGTAACTATGGCTACACCTTC CSVVAVGRNYGYTF
- TRBJ2-1 TRBV5-4 - TGTGCCAGCAGCTCCCCAGGCGGGATTGCTAATGAGCAGTTCTTC CASSSPGGIANEQFF
- TRBJ1-1 TRBV30 - TGTGCCTGGAGTGACGTACCGGGCAGGGGACGGGCTGAAGCTTTCTTT CAWSDVPGRGRAEAFF
- TRBJ2-4 TRBV9 - TGTGCCAGCAGCGGGTTAACCGGGGCGAACATTCAGTACTTC CASSGLTGANIQYF
- TRBJ1-2 TRBV25-1 - TGTGCCAGCAGTGAGCCTTTGGGACATAACTATGGCTACACCTTC CASSEPLGHNYGYTF
TRBD2 TRBJ2-3 TRBV10-3 - TGTGCCATCAGCGCGGGAGTGGGGCAGTATTTT CAISAGVGQYF
- TRBJ2-1 TRBV4-2 - TGTGCCAGCAGCCAAGCAAAGGGAGCGGAGATATACAATGAGCAGTTCTTC CASSQAKGAEIYNEQFF
- TRBJ1-4 TRBV4-2 once TGTGCCAGCAGCCAAGATCCGGGGGCCGGTAGTGAAAAACTGTTTTTT CASSQDPGAGSEKLFF
- TRBJ2-5 TRBV15 - TGTGCCACCAGCAGAGATTTCGTGCAAGAGACCCAGTACTTC CATSRDFVQETQYF
- TRBJ2-7 TRBV5-1 once TGCGCCAGCAGCTTAGCACTTTCCAGGGGGGGCGAGCAGTACTTC CASSLALSRGGEQYF
TRBD1 TRBJ2-7 TRBV7-8 - TGTGCCAGCAGCTTAGTACAGGGGGCCTACGAGCAGTACTTC CASSLVQGAYEQYF
TRBD1 TRBJ2-7 TRBV28 - TGTGCCAGCAGTTCCCCGACAGGGTACTCCTACGAGCAGTACTTC CASSSPTGYSYEQYF
- TRBJ1-5 TRBV4-1 few TGCGCCAGCAGCCAAGACAGGGGAAGAAATCAGCCCCAGCATTTT CASSQDRGRNQPQHF
- TRBJ2-7 TRBV5-1 - TGCGCCAGCAGTGACCAGGGTGCCTCTTACGAGCAGTACTTC CASSDQGASYEQYF
- TRBJ1-2 TRBV18 once TGTGCCAGCTCACCACCGGGACAAAGCTATGGCTACACCTTC CASSPPGQSYGYTF
TRBD1 TRBJ1-2 TRBV30 - TGTGCCTGGAGTGAACTCCGGACAGGGGCGGATGGCTACACCTTC CAWSELRTGADGYTF
- TRBJ2-3 TRBV5-1 - TGCGCCAGCAGCTTGGGACAGGCTTCTAGCACAGATACGCAGTATTTT CASSLGQASSTDTQYF
- TRBJ1-4 TRBV9 - TGTGCCAGCAGCGTAGATGAGACAGGACCTAATGAAAAACTGTTTTTT CASSVDETGPNEKLFF
- TRBJ1-1 TRBV7-3 - TGTGCCAGCAGCTTACGCTCCCACACTGAAGCTTTCTTT CASSLRSHTEAFF
- TRBJ2-1 TRBV11-2 - TGTGCCAGCAGCCCTCGGAGGGGGGAGCAGTTCTTC CASSPRRGEQFF
- TRBJ2-7 TRBV30 - TGTGCCTGGCGTCGACAAGCTCCCTTCTCCTACGAGCAGTACTTC CAWRRQAPFSYEQYF
TRBD2 TRBJ2-2 TRBV5-1 - TGCGCCAGCAGCCAAGTTCCGGGACTAGCGGGAGGACGGCCCGGGGAGCTGTTTTTT CASSQVPGLAGGRPGELFF
TRBD2 TRBJ2-2 TRBV27 - TGTGCCAGCAGTTTGCCCCTAGTTGCGGGAGGGCCCGGCGGGGAGCTGTTTTTT CASSLPLVAGGPGGELFF
TRBD1 TRBJ2-1 TRBV7-3 - TGTGCCAGCAGCTCCGCAGGGGGTACCTACAATGAGCAGTTCTTC CASSSAGGTYNEQFF
- TRBJ1-1 TRBV7-9 few TGTGCCAGCAGCGACGGACCAACTGAAGCTTTCTTT CASSDGPTEAFF
- TRBJ2-5 TRBV7-3 - TGTGCCAGCAGCTTAACGTCCCCCGGAGAGACCCAGTACTTC CASSLTSPGETQYF
TRBD1 TRBJ1-2 TRBV29-1 - TGCAGCGTTCGAGGGGGCGCAGAGGGCTACACCTTC CSVRGGAEGYTF
TRBD1 TRBJ1-5 TRBV10-3 - TGTGCCATCAGCGCGTCCCTTCAGGGGGATCAGCCCCAGCATTTT CAISASLQGDQPQHF
TRBD1 TRBJ1-1 TRBV9 - TGTGCCAGCAGCGTAGGTGTCAGGGGGTCCGAGAACACTGAAGCTTTCTTT CASSVGVRGSENTEAFF
- TRBJ2-5 TRBV15 - TGTGCCACCAGCAGGCCACAAGAGACCCAGTACTTC CATSRPQETQYF
- TRBJ2-7 TRBV30 - TGTGCCTGGATGGACATAAGGGCGGGCCCCTACGAGCAGTACTTC CAWMDIRAGPYEQYF
TRBD2 TRBJ2-7 TRBV11-2 - TGTGCCAGCAGCTCGGGACTAGCGGGGGCCTACGAGCAGTACTTC CASSSGLAGAYEQYF
- TRBJ2-3 TRBV7-3 - TGTGCCAGCAGCTCCCTCCCTGGCGGGGTACAGGGTACGCAGTATTTT CASSSLPGGVQGTQYF
- TRBJ2-7 TRBV10-2 - TGCGCCAGCACCCGACGGGGGAGGCCCCCCACCTACGAGCAGTACTTC CASTRRGRPPTYEQYF
- TRBJ1-3 TRBV18 - TGTGCCAGCTCACGGGGGGTTTCTGGAAACACCATATATTTT CASSRGVSGNTIYF
- TRBJ1-1 TRBV28 - TGTGCCAGCAGTTTAATGGGCACGGGGGCCACTGAAGCTTTCTTT CASSLMGTGATEAFF
TRBD1 TRBJ1-4 TRBV13 - TGTGCCAGCAGCGGGGACAGGGTCTCTGAAAAACTGTTTTTT CASSGDRVSEKLFF